The rows below give T cell receptor beta chains drawn from one sample of a study of T cells after yellow fever vaccination. One entry per CDR3 protein results from TCRdb running MiXCR on the 5' RACE reads. The sample shows 200,000 to 250,000 distinct CDR3 sequences, approximately 3.2% of them seen only once. The source material was CD4+ T cells sorted from PBMCs, sampled 10 days after the yellow fever booster vaccination. The source is a man aged 18 to 29 who received the YFV17D yellow fever vaccine. Each CDR3 is given with its conserved first and last residue. Fields, in order: V gene, clone size, D gene, J gene, CDR3 protein, CDR3 DNA. The D gene is left open where the match is weak. Size is stated for part of the rows, as once, few or many counts, or as a class when the clone is expanded.

>TRBV4-1|-|-|TRBJ1-3
CASSQGGGRSGNTIYF
TGCGCCAGCAGCCAAGGTGGGGGCCGCTCTGGAAACACCATATATTTT
>TRBV4-2|many|-|TRBJ2-7
CASSQEGWGQSSYEQYF
TGTGCCAGCAGCCAAGAAGGTTGGGGGCAGAGCTCCTACGAGCAGTACTTC
>TRBV6-1|few|-|TRBJ2-7
CASSEDPKMGLRGQYF
TGTGCCAGCAGTGAAGACCCCAAAATGGGGTTACGCGGGCAGTACTTC
>TRBV11-2|few|-|TRBJ2-3
CASSLTRSDTQYF
TGTGCCAGCAGCCTGACTAGGTCAGATACGCAGTATTTT
>TRBV2|-|-|TRBJ2-5
CASTRGETQYF
TGTGCCAGCACCCGGGGAGAGACCCAGTACTTC
>TRBV12-3/TRBV12-4|few|-|TRBJ1-1
CASSRRGTEAFF
TGTGCCAGCAGTCGCCGGGGCACTGAAGCTTTCTTT
>TRBV12-3/TRBV12-4|-|-|TRBJ2-5
CASSFWEGTQYF
TGTGCCAGCAGTTTCTGGGAAGGGACCCAGTACTTC
>TRBV5-4|-|TRBD2|TRBJ2-3
CASSGLLAAGGGDTQYF
TGTGCCAGCAGCGGCCTGCTAGCGGCGGGGGGAGGAGATACGCAGTATTTT
>TRBV6-5|-|TRBD2|TRBJ2-3
CASSYSGASGGLDTQYF
TGTGCCAGCAGTTACTCGGGGGCTAGCGGGGGGTTGGATACGCAGTATTTT
>TRBV20-1|few|-|TRBJ1-4
CSARDRVEAGEKLFF
TGCAGTGCTAGAGATCGCGTAGAAGCCGGAGAAAAACTGTTTTTT
>TRBV15|many|-|TRBJ2-5
CATSSAVAPQETQYF
TGTGCCACCAGCAGTGCTGTGGCGCCCCAAGAGACCCAGTACTTC
>TRBV28|-|-|TRBJ2-5
CASSLGSGTLLETQYF
TGTGCCAGCAGTTTAGGCTCCGGGACACTTCTAGAGACCCAGTACTTC
>TRBV21-1|many|-|TRBJ2-3
CASSKEGWQGEITDTQYF
TGTGCCAGCAGCAAAGAGGGTTGGCAGGGAGAAATCACAGATACGCAGTATTTT
>TRBV6-5|many|-|TRBJ1-2
CASRRDSPNYGYTF
TGTGCCAGCAGACGGGACTCACCGAACTATGGCTACACCTTC
>TRBV5-1|few|-|TRBJ2-1
CASSSSGWGSYNEQFF
TGCGCCAGCAGCTCGTCGGGGTGGGGGTCCTACAATGAGCAGTTCTTC
>TRBV6-6|many|-|TRBJ1-2
CASSYGGNGYTF
TGTGCCAGCAGTTACGGGGGAAACGGCTACACCTTC
>TRBV12-3/TRBV12-4|many|-|TRBJ1-2
CATTANYGYTF
TGTGCCACTACAGCTAACTATGGCTACACCTTC